The T cell receptor (beta chain) described here comes from a study of cytomegalovirus exposure and HLA in healthy donors. Points from the study as a whole: In vitro work confirmed that three CMV-associated chains recognize CMV antigens. Roughly 170 TCR beta chains were listed as cytomegalovirus-associated.

With respect to this clone: Its cognate antigen is unknown.

Libraries were prepared by immunoSEQ multiplex PCR; TCRdb keeps only in-frame clonotypes and omits some of them. The sample gives 60,000 to 85,000 clones, 96% of which show up once; roughly 4.7% is in the top ten. Trimming removed 2 bases from V and 5 bases from J; junction bases left unmatched: 7. The CDR3 covers 15 residues. Germline assignment: CDR1 SGHVS and CDR2 FQNEAQ. This clonotype was obtained from a woman aged 18-29 years in good health and CMV-seropositive. The chain links TRBV7-8 to TRBJ2-5; TRBD2 matches at 8 bases. Sequencing used PBMCs. The CDR3 nucleotides are TGTGCCAGCAGCTTACGGCGACGGGAGGGGGAGACCCAGTACTTC. As protein: CASSLRRREGETQYF.